This T cell receptor (beta chain) is from a study of graft-versus-host responses after intestinal transplantation. As for the study in general: After anti-thymocyte globulin induction, recipients took tacrolimus and steroids for three to four years.

Trimming removed 3 bases from V and 0 bases from J; junction bases left unmatched: 13. CDR1 is SGDLS and CDR2 is YYNGEE in the germline V gene. The length of the CDR3 is 19 residues. A note on this clone: No antigen is known for it.

Clones were sequenced by immunoSEQ multiplex PCR, and TCRdb holds only the in-frame ones, with some missing. The data contain some 110,000 clones, 85% to 95% of them singletons. Regarding the study as a whole: Researchers found GvH clones in recipient marrow, and some showed up first in ileum or blood. Within allografts, high graft-versus-host to host-versus-graft clonal ratios were seen among patients with graft-donor T cell macrochimerism.

This material consisted of unstimulated CD8+ T cells sorted from spleen or lymph node cells, taken before transplant. This rearrangement joins TRBV9 to TRBJ2-1; 9 nucleotides agree with TRBD2. This receptor was taken from a human donor who was the organ donor for an intestinal transplant. CDR3 residues: CASSGFVTSGDPSYNEQFF. Written as DNA, the CDR3 is TGTGCCAGCAGCGGGTTCGTGACTAGCGGAGACCCCTCCTACAATGAGCAGTTCTTC.